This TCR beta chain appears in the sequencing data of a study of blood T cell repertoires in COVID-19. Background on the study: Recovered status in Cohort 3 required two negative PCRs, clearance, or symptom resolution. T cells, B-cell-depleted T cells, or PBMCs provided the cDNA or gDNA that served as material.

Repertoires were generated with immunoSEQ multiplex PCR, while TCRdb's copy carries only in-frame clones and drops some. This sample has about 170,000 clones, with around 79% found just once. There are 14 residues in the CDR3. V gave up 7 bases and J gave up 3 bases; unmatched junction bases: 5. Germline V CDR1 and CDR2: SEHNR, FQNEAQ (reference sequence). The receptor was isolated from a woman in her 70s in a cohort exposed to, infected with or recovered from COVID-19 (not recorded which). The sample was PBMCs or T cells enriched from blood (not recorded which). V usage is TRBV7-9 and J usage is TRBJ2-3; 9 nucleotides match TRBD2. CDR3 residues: CASTPSGMTDTQYF. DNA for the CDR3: TGTGCCAGCACCCCTAGCGGGATGACAGATACGCAGTATTTT.